This TCR beta chain was identified in a study of shared clonotypes between healthy human individuals. In germline, CDR1 is SNHLY, CDR2 FYNNEI. The CDR3 has 12 amino acids. Sequencing was performed with immunoSEQ multiplex PCR; in TCRdb, only in-frame clones are kept and a portion is missing. Of 950,000 to 1,100,000 clones listed, roughly 80% are singletons. Nashville, Tennessee was home to all donors, each a Caucasian adult. Sequencing was carried out using memory CD4+ T cells sorted from blood. Subset specified: CD45RA-negative fraction. This TCR was sampled from a young man in good health. This chain joins TRBV2 and TRBJ1-2, with TRBD1 matching over 8 bases. CDR3 nucleotide sequence: TGTTCAGGGGGCGTGGATAACTATGGCTACACCTTC. Translating gives CSGGVDNYGYTF.